This T cell receptor (beta chain) was recorded in a study of cytomegalovirus exposure and HLA in healthy donors. The PCR made use of 60 Vbeta and 13 Jbeta primers. Authors' data handling: The authors later counted about 80 million unique TCR beta chains, approximately 10 million of them shared. Produced via immunoSEQ multiplex PCR; TCRdb's table is partial and in-frame only. V and J calls and clone size follow that table, whereas D and trimming were derived from the DNA. In the table there are some 120,000 clones, around 70% of which are singletons. The CDR3 consists of 13 residues. Per the germline V gene, CDR1 is GTSNPN and CDR2 is SVGIG (reference sequence). V was shortened by 3 bases and J by 5 bases, with 13 bases between the two germline ends.

This clonotype was obtained from a man aged 30 to 39 in good health and CMV-seronegative. This chain joins TRBV30 and TRBJ1-1; TRBD1 might be the D (5 bases). The material sequenced was PBMCs. The CDR3 DNA reads TGTGCCTGGAGGGGGGGAACGAGTACTGAAGCTTTCTTT. Translation gives CAWRGGTSTEAFF.